This T cell receptor (beta chain) was sequenced for a study of T cells in Graves' hyperthyroidism and ophthalmopathy (dated by TCRdb to between 2018 and 2020). For context, the study as a whole: To identify distinguishing TCR V-J signatures, a discovery cohort of some 99 patients was used, comprising some 45 with Graves' ophthalmopathy and under 60 with stable Graves' hyperthyroidism. In addition, the study compared T-cell repertoires in thyroid tissue and in blood from five to seven Graves' hyperthyroidism patients. After sampling, hyperthyroidism patients received methimazole starting at 30 mg daily, and ophthalmopathy patients received high-dose intravenous methylprednisolone. The roughly 94 discovery patients were randomly split 7:3 into training and test sets. An independent validation cohort of under 20 hyperthyroidism patients and about 15 patients who later progressed to ophthalmopathy tested prospective prediction of ophthalmopathy. The paper reports TCR Vbeta CDR3 sequencing of 140 or so peripheral blood samples: under 45 ophthalmopathy, approximately 74 hyperthyroidism and some 17 progressor patients. The research as a whole found: No statistical method was used to fix the sample size in advance, and group allocation was not hidden from the investigators. Ophthalmopathy was separated from stable hyperthyroidism by a 13 V-J signature model, with about 86% sensitivity and around 81% specificity obtained in cross-validation and 80%/75% obtained in testing. In validation, the model predicted progression to ophthalmopathy with approximately 69% sensitivity and 72.22% specificity, a median of about 6.7 months before onset. Most expanded thyroid clonotypes (frequency above 0.001) were also detected in blood, a finding suggesting that blood repertoires may reflect thyroid immune responses.

The CDR3 contains 14 residues, cysteine and phenylalanine counted. CDR3 DNA only is kept here, 42 bases in frame from base 1. Via the germline V gene, CDR1 is SGHDT and CDR2 YYEEEE. The TCR beta CDR3 regions were amplified from RNA transcripts. The first round of RT-PCR for the TCR CDR3 was performed with the HTBI primer set and the Qiagen OneStep RT-PCR kit. A second multiplex PCR round built the libraries, followed by size selection and purification. The libraries were sequenced on an Illumina HiSeq2000 using paired-end 100 bp reads. The authors' analysis ran thus. SOAPnuke was used to process the raw data, throwing out any read that contained adapters or uncalled bases, had a mean Phred below 15, or lacked an exact constant-primer or identifier match. High-quality paired reads were merged using COPE v1.2.5, and each unique nucleotide sequence was defined as a clonotype. Clonotypes were aligned to IMGT TRBV, TRBD and TRBJ reference segments using MiTCR v1.1. Analysis was restricted to V-J combinations with a frequency above 0.0001, which covered 99% to 99.2% of repertoires. A TCS score was defined as the ratio between F50 (clonal expansion) and ExV (chaos), using BLOSUM62-based TCRdist between CDR3 peptides within each V-J. Welch's t-statistics and random forest reduced fewer than 600 V-J features to 13, which were used in a naive Bayes classifier (R e1071). Thyroid-blood repertoire similarity was quantified with the Morisita-Horn index. TCRdb reprocessing: public reads trimmed at Q25 with fastp, clones called with MiXCR, in-frame beta chains kept. Every distinct CDR3 protein forms one entry, paired with its most common genes and DNA. TCRdb, rather than the study authors, made the V and J calls. The sample table lists 530,000 or so distinct CDR3 sequences, about 45% of them with a count of one. The ten largest make up about 8% of the sample.

Stable Graves' hyperthyroidism was defined as no progression to ophthalmopathy during 18 months of follow-up. Hyperthyroidism patients were aged 18 to 65 years and newly diagnosed, with disease duration of less than 2 months. Patients with uncontrolled infections, other autoimmune diseases, pregnancy or lactation were excluded. Diagnoses relied on clinical symptoms, serum thyroxine and TRAb, thyroid ultrasound and orbital computed tomography. Trizol reagent was used to extract total RNA, and RNA quality was then checked on an Agilent 2100 Bioanalyzer. Comments on this clonotype: Its antigen target is currently unknown. The junction shows a germline mismatch at one end, possibly a read error.

In this chain, TRBV5-6 is recombined with TRBJ2-5, with the D gene tentatively TRBD1 or TRBD2, based on 6 matching bases in each. The material sequenced was peripheral blood or thyroid tissue (not recorded which). The origin of this receptor is a woman aged 18-30 years with Graves' hyperthyroidism. The CDR3 protein is CASSPRGEEEAQYF. In nucleotides, the sequence is TGTGCCAGCAGTCCGAGGGGGGAGGAAGAGGCCCAGTACTTC.